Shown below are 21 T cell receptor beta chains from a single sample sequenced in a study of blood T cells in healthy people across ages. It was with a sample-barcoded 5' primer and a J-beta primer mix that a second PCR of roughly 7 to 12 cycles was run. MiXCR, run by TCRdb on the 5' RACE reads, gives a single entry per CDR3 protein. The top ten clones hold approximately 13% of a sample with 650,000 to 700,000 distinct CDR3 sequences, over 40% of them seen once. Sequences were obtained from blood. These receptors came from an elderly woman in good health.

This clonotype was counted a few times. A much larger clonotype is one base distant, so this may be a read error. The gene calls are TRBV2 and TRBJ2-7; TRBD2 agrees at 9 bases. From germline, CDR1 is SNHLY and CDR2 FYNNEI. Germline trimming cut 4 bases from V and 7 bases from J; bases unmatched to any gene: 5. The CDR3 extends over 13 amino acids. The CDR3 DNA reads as TGTGCCAGCAGTGGTCTAGCGGGGAATGAGCAGTACTTC. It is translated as CASSGLAGNEQYF.

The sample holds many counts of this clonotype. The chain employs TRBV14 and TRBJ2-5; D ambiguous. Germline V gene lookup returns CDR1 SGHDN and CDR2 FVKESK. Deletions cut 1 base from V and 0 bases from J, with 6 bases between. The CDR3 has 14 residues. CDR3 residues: CASSQVANQETQYF. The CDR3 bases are TGTGCCAGCAGCCAAGTCGCCAACCAAGAGACCCAGTACTTC. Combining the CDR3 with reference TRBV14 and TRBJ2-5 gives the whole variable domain EAGVTQFPSHSVIEKGQTVTLRCDPISGHDNLYWYRRVMGKEIKFLLHFVKESKQDESGMPNNRFLAERTGGTYSTLKVQPAELEDSGVYFCASSQVANQETQYFGPGTRLLVL.

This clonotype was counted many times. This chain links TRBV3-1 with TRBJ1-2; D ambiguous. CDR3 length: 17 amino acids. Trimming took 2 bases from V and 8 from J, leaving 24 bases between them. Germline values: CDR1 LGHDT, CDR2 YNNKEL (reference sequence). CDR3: CASSQRRPEGRSQGYTF. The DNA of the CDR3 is TGTGCCAGCAGCCAACGCCGGCCTGAAGGGCGTTCACAAGGCTACACCTTC.

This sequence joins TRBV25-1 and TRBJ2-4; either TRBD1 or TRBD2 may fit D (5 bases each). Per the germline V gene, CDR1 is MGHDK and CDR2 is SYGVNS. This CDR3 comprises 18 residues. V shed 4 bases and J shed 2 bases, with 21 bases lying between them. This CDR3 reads CASSVTPGAQDTKNIQYF. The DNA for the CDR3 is TGTGCCAGCAGTGTCACTCCCGGGGCCCAGGATACCAAAAACATTCAGTACTTC.

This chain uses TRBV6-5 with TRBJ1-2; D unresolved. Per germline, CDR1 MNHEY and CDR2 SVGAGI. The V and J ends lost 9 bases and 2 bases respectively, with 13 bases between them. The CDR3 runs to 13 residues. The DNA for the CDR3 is TGTGCCAGTTACTCGGCAGACAACTATGGCTACACCTTC. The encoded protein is CASYSADNYGYTF.

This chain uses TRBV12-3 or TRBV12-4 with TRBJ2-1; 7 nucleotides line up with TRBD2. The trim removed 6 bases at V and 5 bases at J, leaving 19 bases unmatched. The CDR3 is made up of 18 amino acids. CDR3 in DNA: TGTGCCAGCAGCCTAGTCCCCCTGAGTAGCGGGTTCGACAATGAGCAGTTCTTC. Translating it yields CASSLVPLSSGFDNEQFF.

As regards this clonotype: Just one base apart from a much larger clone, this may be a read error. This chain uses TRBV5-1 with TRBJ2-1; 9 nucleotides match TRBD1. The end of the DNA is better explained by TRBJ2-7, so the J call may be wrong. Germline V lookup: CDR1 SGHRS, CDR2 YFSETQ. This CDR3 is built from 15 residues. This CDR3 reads CASSLGDRAYNEQYF. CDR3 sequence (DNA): TGCGCCAGCAGCTTGGGGGACAGGGCCTACAATGAGCAGTACTTC.

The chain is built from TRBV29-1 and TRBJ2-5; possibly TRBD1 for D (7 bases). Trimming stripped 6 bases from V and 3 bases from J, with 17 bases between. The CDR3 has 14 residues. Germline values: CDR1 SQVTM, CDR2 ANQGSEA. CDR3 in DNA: TGCAGCGTCCATAGCGGCAGGGGGGAAGAGACCCAGTACTTC. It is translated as CSVHSGRGEETQYF.

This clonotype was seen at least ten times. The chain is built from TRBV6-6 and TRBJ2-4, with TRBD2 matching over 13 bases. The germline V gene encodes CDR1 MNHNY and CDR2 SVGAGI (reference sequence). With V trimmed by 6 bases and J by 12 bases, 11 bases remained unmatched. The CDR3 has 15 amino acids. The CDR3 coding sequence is TGTGCCAGCAGATGGGACAGGGGGACTAGCGGGGATCAGTACTTC. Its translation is CASRWDRGTSGDQYF.

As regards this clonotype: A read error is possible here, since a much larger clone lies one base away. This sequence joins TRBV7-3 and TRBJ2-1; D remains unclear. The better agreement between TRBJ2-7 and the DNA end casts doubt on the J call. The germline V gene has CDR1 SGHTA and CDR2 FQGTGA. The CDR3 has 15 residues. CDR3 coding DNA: TGTGCCAGCAGCTCCTCTCGAGACGGTTACAATGAGCAGTACTTC. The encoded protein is CASSSSRDGYNEQYF.

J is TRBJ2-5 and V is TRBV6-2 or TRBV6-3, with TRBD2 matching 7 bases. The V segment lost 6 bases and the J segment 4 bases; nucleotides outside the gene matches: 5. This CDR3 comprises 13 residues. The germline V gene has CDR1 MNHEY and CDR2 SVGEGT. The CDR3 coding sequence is TGTGCCAGCAGAGTGGGGGGGGTAGAGACCCAGTACTTC. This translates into CASRVGGVETQYF.

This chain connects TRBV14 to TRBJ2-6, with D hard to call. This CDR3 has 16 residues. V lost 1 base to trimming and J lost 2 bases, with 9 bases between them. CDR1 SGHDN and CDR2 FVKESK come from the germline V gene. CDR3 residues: CASSQGVHPGANVLTF. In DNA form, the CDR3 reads TGTGCCAGCAGCCAAGGGGTACACCCTGGGGCCAACGTCCTGACTTTC. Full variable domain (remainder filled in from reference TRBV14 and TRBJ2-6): EAGVTQFPSHSVIEKGQTVTLRCDPISGHDNLYWYRRVMGKEIKFLLHFVKESKQDESGMPNNRFLAERTGGTYSTLKVQPAELEDSGVYFCASSQGVHPGANVLTFGAGSRLTVL.

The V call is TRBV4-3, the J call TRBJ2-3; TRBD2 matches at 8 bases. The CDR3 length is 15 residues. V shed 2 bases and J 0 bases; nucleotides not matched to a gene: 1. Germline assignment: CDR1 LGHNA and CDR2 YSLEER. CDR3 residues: CASSQIAGSTDTQYF. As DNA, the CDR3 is TGCGCCAGCAGCCAAATAGCGGGGAGCACAGATACGCAGTATTTT.

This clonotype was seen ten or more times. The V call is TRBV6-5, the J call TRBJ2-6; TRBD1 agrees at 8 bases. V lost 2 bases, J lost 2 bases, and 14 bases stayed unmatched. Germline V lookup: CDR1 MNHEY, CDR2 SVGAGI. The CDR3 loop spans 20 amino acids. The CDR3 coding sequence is TGTGCCAGCAGTTACACCGGACAGGGTGGGTCGATGACTGGGGCCAACGTCCTGACTTTC. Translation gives CASSYTGQGGSMTGANVLTF.

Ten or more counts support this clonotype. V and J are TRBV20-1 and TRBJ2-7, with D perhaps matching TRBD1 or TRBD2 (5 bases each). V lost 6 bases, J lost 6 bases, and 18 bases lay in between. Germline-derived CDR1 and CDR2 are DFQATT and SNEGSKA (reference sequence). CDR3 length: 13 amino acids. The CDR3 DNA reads TGCAGTGCGCCCCGGGACCCTTCCCTCGAGCAGTACTTC. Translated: CSAPRDPSLEQYF.

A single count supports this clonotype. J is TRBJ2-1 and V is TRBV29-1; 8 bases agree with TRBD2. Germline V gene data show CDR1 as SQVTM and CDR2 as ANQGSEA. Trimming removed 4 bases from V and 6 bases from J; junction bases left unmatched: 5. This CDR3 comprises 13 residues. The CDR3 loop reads CSVGGGLSNEQFF. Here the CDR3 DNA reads TGCAGCGTTGGCGGGGGGCTTAGCAATGAGCAGTTCTTC.

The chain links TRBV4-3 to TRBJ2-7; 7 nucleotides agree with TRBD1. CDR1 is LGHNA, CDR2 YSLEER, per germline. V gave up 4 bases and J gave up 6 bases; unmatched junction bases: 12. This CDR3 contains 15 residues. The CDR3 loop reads CASSLMRQGNGEQYF. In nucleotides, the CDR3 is TGCGCCAGCAGCCTTATGAGACAGGGTAATGGCGAGCAGTACTTC.

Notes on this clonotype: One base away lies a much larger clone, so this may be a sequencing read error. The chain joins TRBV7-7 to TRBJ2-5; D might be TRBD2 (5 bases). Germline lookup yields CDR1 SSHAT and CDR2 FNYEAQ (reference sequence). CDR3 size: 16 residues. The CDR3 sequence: CASSSVVGRGGQTQYF. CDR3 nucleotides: TGTGCTAGCAGCTCCGTAGTGGGCCGAGGCGGGCAGACCCAGTACTTC.

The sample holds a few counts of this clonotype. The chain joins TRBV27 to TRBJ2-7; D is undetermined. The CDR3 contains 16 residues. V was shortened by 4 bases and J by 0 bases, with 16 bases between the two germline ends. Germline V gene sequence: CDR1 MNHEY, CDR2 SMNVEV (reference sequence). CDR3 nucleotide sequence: TGTGCCAGCAGTTCATTAGGACGTAATCCCTCCTACGAGCAGTACTTC. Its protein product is CASSSLGRNPSYEQYF.

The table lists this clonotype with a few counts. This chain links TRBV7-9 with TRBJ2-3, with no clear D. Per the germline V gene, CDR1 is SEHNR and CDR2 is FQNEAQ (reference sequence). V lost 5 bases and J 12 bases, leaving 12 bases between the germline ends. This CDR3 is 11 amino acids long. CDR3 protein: CASSPALSQYF. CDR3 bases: TGTGCCAGCAGCCCAGCTCTCTCACAGTATTTT.

The CDR3 is CASSIGTGVNTGELFF. The CDR3 DNA is TGCGCCAGCAGCATCGGGACAGGGGTGAACACCGGGGAGCTGTTTTTT. The chain joins TRBV5-1 to TRBJ2-2; TRBD1 agrees at 10 bases. CDR1 and CDR2 (germline): SGHRS, YFSETQ. There are 16 residues in the CDR3. V gave up 4 bases and J gave up 1 base; unmatched junction bases: 4.